This is a list of T cell receptor beta chains from one sample in a study of T cell repertoires in cytomegalovirus infection. One entry per CDR3 protein results from TCRdb running MiXCR on the reads. The sample has around 300,000 distinct CDR3 sequences; roughly 21% are singletons. The antigens these receptors bind are not known. Sequenced here: cultured PBMCs, sampled from culture after CMV antigen stimulation. The origin of the receptors is a human donor in good health (CMV status not recorded). Some clones in this sample may be carry-over from other donors' samples. Each CDR3 is given with its conserved first and last residue. The order of the fields is D gene, V gene, clone size, J gene, CDR3 DNA, CDR3 protein. D genes are given only for firm matches. Size tells how often a clone was seen (once, few, many) or the class of an expanded clone, and some rows leave it out.

TRBD2,TRBV7-2,many,TRBJ2-1,TGTGCCAGCAGTTACGGACTAGCGGGGATCTACAATGAGCAGTTCTTC,CASSYGLAGIYNEQFF
NA,TRBV3-1,NA,TRBJ2-7,TGTGCCAGCAGCCAAGATTCGGACAGCCTTTTCTACGAGCAGTACTTC,CASSQDSDSLFYEQYF
TRBD1,TRBV12-3/TRBV12-4,NA,TRBJ2-7,TGTGCCAGCAGCGCGACAGGGAGCTCCTACGAGCAGTACTTC,CASSATGSSYEQYF
TRBD1,TRBV29-1,NA,TRBJ1-2,TGCAGCACCGGACAACTCCATGGTGGACAGGGCAGTGGCTATGGCTACACCTTC,CSTGQLHGGQGSGYGYTF
NA,TRBV4-3,NA,TRBJ2-3,TGCGCCAGCAGCCAAGAAATGCCGGGAGACGGAGATACGCAGTATTTT,CASSQEMPGDGDTQYF
TRBD1,TRBV6-5,NA,TRBJ2-2,TGTGCCAGCAGATGGACAGGGGAGTACACCGGGGAGCTGTTTTTT,CASRWTGEYTGELFF
NA,TRBV19,NA,TRBJ1-2,TGTGCCAGTAGTAACCAGGGTTATGGCTACACCTTC,CASSNQGYGYTF
TRBD2,TRBV5-1,NA,TRBJ2-3,TGCGCCAGCAGCTTGGCTACTAGCGTGGACACAGATACGCAGTATTTT,CASSLATSVDTDTQYF
TRBD1,TRBV19,NA,TRBJ1-3,TGTGCCAGTAGTAACAGGGGAAGCGGAAACACCATATATTTT,CASSNRGSGNTIYF
NA,TRBV7-9,NA,TRBJ2-1,TGTGCCAGCAGCCCGTCGGCGGGATTCTCCTACAATGAGCAGTTCTTC,CASSPSAGFSYNEQFF
NA,TRBV6-1,few,TRBJ1-5,TGTGCCAGCAGCGAGGGGAGGAGGTACAATCAGCCCCAGCATTTT,CASSEGRRYNQPQHF
NA,TRBV20-1,few,TRBJ2-5,TGCAGTGCTAGAGGTCGGCTAGCCGAATCCGAAGAGACCCAGTACTTC,CSARGRLAESEETQYF
NA,TRBV3-1,few,TRBJ1-5,TGTGCCAGCAGCCAAGCAGGGGGCAATCAGCCCCAGCATTTT,CASSQAGGNQPQHF
NA,TRBV7-8,many,TRBJ2-1,TGTGCCAGCAGCGTTGGGTTTTACAATGAGCAGTTCTTC,CASSVGFYNEQFF
TRBD2,TRBV11-3,few,TRBJ2-1,TGTGCCAGCAGCTACAGCGGGAGCGGGGGTGAGCAGTTCTTC,CASSYSGSGGEQFF
NA,TRBV5-4,NA,TRBJ2-3,TGTGCCAGCAGCTTGGAGCCTAGCACAGATACGCAGTATTTT,CASSLEPSTDTQYF
NA,TRBV11-3,few,TRBJ2-3,TGTGCCAGCAGCTCACGGTCGCCGAGCCCGGGGACGGAGACGCAGTATTTT,CASSSRSPSPGTETQYF
TRBD2,TRBV2,NA,TRBJ2-5,TGTGCCAGCAGTGTGCCGACTAGCGGGAGATCTCATCGAACCGGCGACGGTCAAGAGACCCAGTACTTC,CASSVPTSGRSHRTGDGQETQYF
TRBD1,TRBV11-2,many,TRBJ1-1,TGTGCCAGCAGCTTAGATACTTTTAGGGGACAGAGCTCTTCTACCTTGAACACTGAAGCTTTCTTT,CASSLDTFRGQSSSTLNTEAFF
NA,TRBV5-4,NA,TRBJ2-2,TGTGCCAGCAGCCTAAAACAGGGGAACACCGGGGAGCTGTTTTTT,CASSLKQGNTGELFF
NA,TRBV7-2,many,TRBJ2-5,TGTGCCAGCAGCGCCTTGAGGGGGTGGGAGACCCAGTACTTC,CASSALRGWETQYF
NA,TRBV30,NA,TRBJ1-1,TGTGCCTGGAGCTTCCCCCAGACAGGATTAGTCACTGAAGCTTTCTTT,CAWSFPQTGLVTEAFF
TRBD1,TRBV29-1,NA,TRBJ2-5,TGCAGCGTCAAGGACAGGGTCCAAGAGACCCAGTACTTC,CSVKDRVQETQYF
NA,TRBV7-2,many,TRBJ2-7,TGTGCCAGCAGCTTAGGAGGGGCTGCCTACGAGCAGTACTTC,CASSLGGAAYEQYF
NA,TRBV10-3,NA,TRBJ2-1,TGTGCCATCAGAGCAACCTACAGTATATCCTACAATGAGCAGTTCTTC,CAIRATYSISYNEQFF
TRBD1,TRBV20-1,NA,TRBJ1-4,TGCAGTGCTAGGTCGGACAGGGCGTATGAAAAACTGTTTTTT,CSARSDRAYEKLFF
NA,TRBV7-2,many,TRBJ1-3,TGTGCCAGCAGCCAACCGCGGGGGCTTGGAAACACCATATATTTT,CASSQPRGLGNTIYF
NA,TRBV7-8,many,TRBJ2-4,TGTGCCAGCAGCTTACCGGGACTCAATGACGGGAACATTCAGTACTTC,CASSLPGLNDGNIQYF
NA,TRBV19,NA,TRBJ1-4,TGTGCCAGTAGGGGGGAAGCAACTAATGAAAAACTGTTTTTT,CASRGEATNEKLFF
NA,TRBV28,few,TRBJ2-7,TGTGCCAGCACCCGACCTAGTCTGGGCACCTACGAGCAGTACTTC,CASTRPSLGTYEQYF
NA,TRBV12-3/TRBV12-4,NA,TRBJ1-1,TGTGCCAGCAGTTTCAATCCGCGGGGAGCTTTCTTT,CASSFNPRGAFF
TRBD1,TRBV12-3/TRBV12-4,many,TRBJ2-3,TGTGCCAGCACCCGACCGGGACAGGGGTTTCAGGATACGCAGTATTTT,CASTRPGQGFQDTQYF
NA,TRBV3-1,many,TRBJ1-3,TGTGCCAGCAGCCCTACAGGCCCTGGAAACACCATATATTTT,CASSPTGPGNTIYF
TRBD2,TRBV27,NA,TRBJ2-7,TGTGCCAGCAGCCCACTTGGGAGGACTAGGAACGAGCAGTACTTC,CASSPLGRTRNEQYF
TRBD2,TRBV19,NA,TRBJ2-5,TGTGCCAGTAGAATTACGGGAGGCGAGACCCAGTACTTC,CASRITGGETQYF
NA,TRBV7-2,many,TRBJ2-1,TGTGCCAGCAGCCCCGGACTAACGATAAAGCAGTTCTTC,CASSPGLTIKQFF
TRBD2,TRBV29-1,few,TRBJ2-1,TGCAGCGGAAAGCGACTAGCGGGGGACAATGAGCAGTTCTTC,CSGKRLAGDNEQFF
NA,TRBV6-2/TRBV6-3,many,TRBJ1-5,TGTGCCAGCAGTTACTCATGGGGCCAGGGTATTGCCGTTAATCAGCCCCAGCATTTT,CASSYSWGQGIAVNQPQHF
NA,TRBV5-6,NA,TRBJ2-1,TGTGCCAGCAGCCCCTCTCAGGGTAGGGAGCAGTTCTTC,CASSPSQGREQFF
TRBD2,TRBV4-1,NA,TRBJ2-4,TGCGCCAGCAGCCAAGTAACTAGCGGGAGTATGGGGGGCATTCAGTACTTC,CASSQVTSGSMGGIQYF
TRBD1,TRBV11-1,many,TRBJ1-1,TGTGCCAGCAGCTTAAGACAGGGGGAGAACACTGAAGCTTTCTTT,CASSLRQGENTEAFF
NA,TRBV27,NA,TRBJ2-6,TGTGCCAGCAGTTTGAGGGGACCCCTTTCCCCCTCTGGGGCCAACGTCCTGACTTTC,CASSLRGPLSPSGANVLTF
NA,TRBV5-1,NA,TRBJ2-7,TGCGCCAGCAGTGGCGAGGGGTCCTACGAGCAGTACTTC,CASSGEGSYEQYF